This T cell receptor (beta chain) was obtained from a study of blood T cells in healthy people across ages. Overall study findings and caveats: There were more naive CD4+ cells and higher diversity in long-lived donors than in aged donors.

Germline CDR1 reads SGDLS; CDR2 reads YYNGEE. The CDR3 is 14 amino acids. Trimming took 3 bases from V and 8 from J; bases not matched to a gene: 6. The sample holds one count of this clonotype. Its matching antigen is unknown. Together with a sample-barcoded 5' primer, a J-beta primer mix was included in a second PCR lasting about 7 to 11 cycles. TCRdb fed the 5' RACE reads into MiXCR, producing one record per CDR3 protein. The profile shows around 800,000 distinct CDR3 sequences, 46% of them singletons. Material for sequencing was blood. This chain connects TRBV9 to TRBJ1-4; TRBD1 aligns across 8 bases. The sequence was collected from a man aged 80 or over in good health. The CDR3 reads CASSGRTGYEKLFF. The CDR3 DNA is TGTGCCAGCAGCGGCAGGACAGGGTACGAAAAACTGTTTTTT.